One sample yielded the 22 T cell receptor beta chains listed below, sequenced in a study of early T cells in non-severe SARS-CoV-2 infection (dated by TCRdb to the early 2020s). Libraries were built with 5' RACE. For sequencing, a NextSeq 500 was employed. TCRdb trimmed the raw reads at Q25, called clones with MiXCR and kept productive beta chains. A single entry per CDR3 protein holds the most common genes and DNA from its merged rows. The sample table lists about 39,000 distinct CDR3 sequences, around 5.4% of them with a count of one. 3.5% to 4.5% of the sample belongs to the ten largest clones. The source was whole blood, collected at baseline. These receptors were obtained from an adult who was a healthcare worker with PCR-confirmed SARS-CoV-2 infection or an uninfected control (not recorded which).

This clonotype was counted ten times or more. This chain joins TRBV20-1 and TRBJ2-3; D call uncertain. Trimming stripped 3 bases from V and 0 bases from J, with 7 bases between. The CDR3 has 13 residues. CDR1 DFQATT and CDR2 SNEGSKA come from the germline V gene (reference sequence). CDR3 bases: TGCAGTGCTAGTCCTCCTAGCACAGATACGCAGTATTTT. Translating gives CSASPPSTDTQYF.

The chain links TRBV5-1 to TRBJ2-1, with D tentatively TRBD1 (6 bases). This CDR3 has 15 amino acids. Trimming removed 4 bases at V and 5 bases at J, with 16 bases between. Germline CDR1 is SGHRS and CDR2 is YFSETQ. For the CDR3, the DNA is TGCGCCAGCAGCGGGGGAGACAGGATACACAATGAGCAGTTCTTC. Its translation is CASSGGDRIHNEQFF.

About this clonotype: A much larger clone differs from this one at a single base, so this may be a read error. The rearrangement links TRBV7-9 to TRBJ1-5, with 10 bases that match TRBD1. The length of the CDR3 is 14 residues. Per germline, CDR1 SEHNR and CDR2 FQNEAQ (reference sequence). The CDR3 loop reads CASSRDRGNQPEHF. CDR3 DNA sequence: TGTGCCAGCAGCCGGGACAGGGGTAATCAGCCCGAGCATTTT.

This clonotype occurred many times. This sequence joins TRBV19 and TRBJ1-4; 7 bases match TRBD1. Trimming cost V 0 bases and J 3 bases; bases outside gene matches: 10. This CDR3 region has 18 residues. The V gene's germline CDR1 is LNHDA and CDR2 SQIVND (reference sequence). CDR3 sequence reads: CASSIDRSFGTANEKLFF. DNA of the CDR3: TGTGCCAGTAGTATAGATCGTTCCTTCGGGACAGCTAATGAAAAACTGTTTTTT.

This clonotype was seen ten or more times. The chain has TRBV6-1 and TRBJ1-2, with 7 bases that match TRBD1. The J segment lost 8 bases and the V segment lost 0 bases, leaving 6 bases of the junction unmatched. CDR3 length: 14 amino acids. The germline gives CDR1 MNHNS, CDR2 SASEGT. CDR3 amino acids: CASSEAQRGRGYTF. DNA of the CDR3: TGTGCCAGCAGTGAAGCGCAGAGGGGGCGCGGCTACACCTTC.

This clonotype was picked up many times. The gene calls are TRBV12-3 or TRBV12-4 and TRBJ2-5; 7 bases align to TRBD2. The V segment lost 6 bases and the J segment 2 bases; nucleotides outside the gene matches: 6. The CDR3 spans 14 residues. The CDR3 region has the DNA TGTGCCAGCAGAACCCCGGGAGGACAAGAGACCCAGTACTTC. As protein: CASRTPGGQETQYF.

Many counts were recorded for this clonotype. The CDR3 bases are TGTGCCAGCAGCTTCCATGAGACAGGGGGCGCCCCTCGAGGCTACACCTTC. This sequence encodes CASSFHETGGAPRGYTF. The J gene is TRBJ1-2, the V gene TRBV7-8; TRBD1 matches at 10 bases. This CDR3 comprises 17 residues. The germline V gene encodes CDR1 SGHVS and CDR2 FQNEAQ. V was pared by 3 bases and J by 8 bases, with 15 bases of the junction left unmatched. Combining the CDR3 with reference TRBV7-8 and TRBJ1-2 gives the whole variable domain GAGVSQSPRYKVAKRGQDVALRCDPISGHVSLFWYQQALGQGPEFLTYFQNEAQLDKSGLPSDRFFAERPEGSVSTLKIQRTQQEDSAVYLCASSFHETGGAPRGYTFGSGTRLTVV.

The chain carries TRBV13 and TRBJ1-1; maybe TRBD1 (6 bases). The V gene's germline CDR1 is PRHDT and CDR2 FYEKMQ (reference sequence). V was trimmed by 5 bases and J by 5 bases, leaving 18 bases between them. The CDR3 consists of 15 residues. CDR3 DNA: TGTGCCAGCAGCCCACCGCCGGGGGGGGCTACTGAAGCTTTCTTT. Translating it yields CASSPPPGGATEAFF.

This clonotype has at least ten counts. This rearrangement joins TRBV12-3 or TRBV12-4 to TRBJ1-1; the D is unclear. The ends were cut back, 3 bases at V and 4 bases at J, with 9 bases in the middle. This CDR3 is built from 13 residues. Here the CDR3 reads CASSFGTPTEAFF. The CDR3 nucleotides read TGTGCCAGCAGTTTTGGTACACCCACTGAAGCTTTCTTT.

This clonotype was recorded many times. The chain recombines TRBV9 with TRBJ1-2; D gene unclear. Trimming removed 2 bases at V and 1 base at J, with 6 bases between. The CDR3 is made up of 13 amino acids. From germline, CDR1 is SGDLS and CDR2 YYNGEE. The CDR3 nucleotides are TGTGCCAGCAGCGTCAGGATTAACTATGGCTACACCTTC. Its translation: CASSVRINYGYTF.

This clonotype was detected many times. V is TRBV30 and J is TRBJ1-1; D is ambiguous. The CDR3 has 15 amino acids. Per germline, CDR1 GTSNPN and CDR2 SVGIG (reference sequence). V lost 0 bases and J 0 bases, leaving 11 bases between the germline ends. Here the CDR3 DNA reads TGTGCCTGGAGTGTACGTAAGCCCTTGAACACTGAAGCTTTCTTT. Translated: CAWSVRKPLNTEAFF.

There are many counts of this clonotype. This chain connects TRBV7-2 to TRBJ2-1; TRBD2 agrees at 11 bases. V dropped 3 bases and J dropped 4; count of bases not matched to a gene: 2. The CDR3 sequence is 15 residues long. CDR1 SGHTA and CDR2 FQGNSA come from the germline V gene. CDR3 region: CASSFTSGGYNEQFF. Here the CDR3 DNA reads TGTGCCAGCAGCTTCACTAGCGGGGGATACAATGAGCAGTTCTTC.

The chain has TRBV14 and TRBJ2-3; D unclear. This CDR3 has 13 amino acids. Per the germline V gene, CDR1 is SGHDN and CDR2 is FVKESK. With 4 bases removed from V and 2 bases from J, the gap between germline ends came to 7 bases. The CDR3 spells CASSPWDTDTQYF. In nucleotides, the CDR3 is TGTGCCAGCAGCCCATGGGACACAGATACGCAGTATTTT.

The V and J genes are TRBV11-3 and TRBJ2-5; 9 bases line up with TRBD1. The V segment lost 1 base and the J segment 5 bases; nucleotides outside the gene matches: 5. This CDR3 is 15 amino acids long. Germline-derived CDR1 and CDR2 are SGHNT and YENEEA. CDR3 DNA sequence: TGTGCCAGCAGCTTAGGGGACAGGGCAGTCGAGACCCAGTACTTC. It translates to CASSLGDRAVETQYF.

This clonotype was detected many times. This sequence joins TRBV20-1 and TRBJ2-1; D is uncertain. The CDR3 runs 15 residues. The ends were cut back, 3 bases at V and 0 bases at J, with 12 bases in the middle. The germline gives CDR1 DFQATT, CDR2 SNEGSKA (reference sequence). The CDR3 DNA reads as TGCAGTGCTAGCGGAGTCTTGAGCTCCTACAATGAGCAGTTCTTC. It is translated as CSASGVLSSYNEQFF.

This clonotype ranks as medium-sized (0.01 to 0.1%). The CDR3 nucleotides read TGTGCCAGCAGGGCCCTCCTCGGGTTGAATGAGCAGTTCTTC. This sequence encodes CASRALLGLNEQFF. The chain joins TRBV6-1 to TRBJ2-1, with unresolved D. CDR1 is MNHNS and CDR2 is SASEGT in the germline V gene. V lost 6 bases and J lost 7, with 16 bases in between. The CDR3 consists of 14 residues.

The CDR3 nucleotides read TGTGCCAGCAGCCAAGTCGACGGGAGGAGCTCCTACAATGAGCAGTTCTTC. This encodes CASSQVDGRSSYNEQFF. The V and J genes are TRBV3-1 and TRBJ2-1, with 7 bases lining up with TRBD2. The trim removed 1 base at V and 0 bases at J, leaving 6 bases unmatched. This CDR3 spans 17 amino acids. Germline assignment: CDR1 LGHDT and CDR2 YNNKEL (reference sequence).

Ten or more counts support this clonotype. V and J are TRBV6-4 and TRBJ2-2; maybe TRBD2 (5 bases). The germline CDR1 and CDR2 sequences are MRHNA and SNTAGT. Trimming removed 2 bases at V and 5 bases at J, with 6 bases between. CDR3 length equals 13 residues. The CDR3 sequence: CASSDEGTGELFF. CDR3 coding DNA: TGTGCCAGCAGTGACGAGGGAACCGGGGAGCTGTTTTTT.

This clonotype was counted ten times or more. The genes are TRBV11-3 and TRBJ2-3; 7 positions match TRBD1. With 4 bases clipped from V and 1 base from J, the junction kept 5 bases outside the gene matches. The CDR3 has 15 residues. Germline lookup yields CDR1 SGHNT and CDR2 YENEEA. The CDR3: CASSWTGGGTDTQYF. CDR3 nucleotides: TGTGCCAGCAGCTGGACAGGTGGAGGCACAGATACGCAGTATTTT.

This clonotype was detected ten times or more. V usage is TRBV25-1 and J usage is TRBJ2-5, with 8 bases fitting TRBD2. CDR1 MGHDK and CDR2 SYGVNS come from the germline V gene. The CDR3 has 12 residues. J was trimmed by 4 bases and V by 6 bases; bases with no gene match: 1. The CDR3 DNA reads as TGTGCCAGCAGACGGGAGGGAGAGACCCAGTACTTC. Its protein product is CASRREGETQYF.

This clonotype was seen repeatedly, ten times or more. The V gene is TRBV7-6, the J gene TRBJ2-1; a possible D gene is TRBD2 (6 bases). The germline V gene encodes CDR1 SGHVS and CDR2 FNYEAQ. This CDR3 has 19 amino acids. V shed 1 base and J shed 2 bases, with 21 bases lying between them. The CDR3 spells CASSLVGGSQAHPYNEQFF. As DNA, the CDR3 is TGTGCCAGCAGCTTAGTGGGGGGATCCCAAGCCCATCCCTACAATGAGCAGTTCTTC. Filled out from reference TRBV7-6 and TRBJ2-1, the complete variable domain reads GAGVSQSPRYKVTKRGQDVALRCDPISGHVSLYWYRQALGQGPEFLTYFNYEAQQDKSGLPNDRFSAERPEGSISTLTIQRTEQRDSAMYRCASSLVGGSQAHPYNEQFFGPGTRLTVL.

In its sample, this clonotype was seen many times. V usage is TRBV4-1 and J usage is TRBJ2-3, with TRBD1 matching 10 bases. The V and J ends lost 5 bases and 3 bases, in that order; junction bases with no gene match: 2. The CDR3 is made up of 14 amino acids. Germline CDR1 reads MGHRA; CDR2 reads YSYEKL. CDR3 protein: CASSTGQGTDTQYF. The CDR3 bases are TGCGCCAGCAGCACGGGACAGGGGACAGATACGCAGTATTTT.